Following are 23 T cell receptor beta chains from one sample sequenced in a study of cytomegalovirus exposure and HLA in healthy donors. The PCR employed 60 Vbeta primers together with 13 Jbeta primers. The repertoire was sequenced with immunoSEQ multiplex PCR; TCRdb's copy has only in-frame clones and lacks some. In the table there are about 140,000 clones, 75% to 80% of which are singletons. The source material was PBMCs. These receptors all come from a woman in her forties or fifties in good health and CMV-seronegative.

This chain uses TRBV9 with TRBJ1-1; 7 bases are shared with TRBD1. This CDR3 is 14 amino acids long. With V trimmed by 3 bases and J by 4 bases, 6 bases remained unmatched. The germline V gene encodes CDR1 SGDLS and CDR2 YYNGEE. DNA for the CDR3: TGTGCCAGCAGCGCGCTGACAGGGTCCACTGAAGCTTTCTTT. Its translation is CASSALTGSTEAFF.

This clone was detected once. The CDR3 loop reads CASSLLPGQGYGYTF. The CDR3 region has the DNA TGCGCCAGCAGCCTCCTTCCGGGACAGGGTTATGGCTACACCTTC. The V and J genes are TRBV4-1 and TRBJ1-2, with 9 bases fitting TRBD1. The germline V gene encodes CDR1 MGHRA and CDR2 YSYEKL. The trim removed 4 bases at V and 5 bases at J, leaving 8 bases unmatched. The CDR3 spans 15 residues.

The J gene is TRBJ2-7, the V gene TRBV19; TRBD1 might be the D (6 bases). The CDR3 length is 14 residues. Trimming removed 10 bases at V and 3 bases at J, with 19 bases between. Looked up from germline, CDR1 is LNHDA and CDR2 is SQIVND (reference sequence). Here the CDR3 reads CATRDTLPNYEQYF. The DNA of the CDR3 is TGTGCCACCCGGGACACCCTCCCCAACTACGAGCAGTACTTC.

The V call is TRBV19, the J call TRBJ1-1; D remains ambiguous. CDR1 is LNHDA, CDR2 SQIVND, per germline (reference sequence). Trimming took 10 bases from V and 7 from J, leaving 16 bases between them. The CDR3 has 12 amino acids. The CDR3 protein is CAMMGGRGEAFF. The CDR3 DNA is TGTGCCATGATGGGAGGGAGAGGTGAAGCTTTCTTT.

This chain connects TRBV15 to TRBJ2-3; a weak D match, TRBD1 (5 bases). The V end lost 1 base, the J end lost 1 base, and 9 bases lay between the germline ends. Germline V gives CDR1 LNHNV, CDR2 YYDKDF (reference sequence). The CDR3 is made up of 15 amino acids. This chain's CDR3 is CATSRGGEGTDTQYF. The DNA of the CDR3 is TGTGCCACCAGCAGAGGGGGCGAGGGCACAGATACGCAGTATTTT.

This clone was recorded a few times. This chain links TRBV27 with TRBJ2-7, with 8 bases identical to TRBD1. This CDR3 spans 15 amino acids. Germline CDR1 and CDR2: MNHEY and SMNVEV (reference sequence). With V trimmed by 3 bases and J by 4 bases, 8 bases remained unmatched. CDR3 DNA sequence: TGTGCCAGCAGTTTGCACGGCAGGGGGCTTTACGAGCAGTACTTC. Translated: CASSLHGRGLYEQYF.

This chain links TRBV2 with TRBJ1-4, with 8 bases lining up with TRBD1. V gave up 1 base and J gave up 1 base; unmatched junction bases: 8. The CDR3 runs to 18 residues. CDR1 SNHLY and CDR2 FYNNEI come from the germline V gene. The CDR3 DNA follows: TGTGCCAGCAGTGAAGGGACAGGGTCCATAAAAACTAATGAAAAACTGTTTTTT. Translation gives CASSEGTGSIKTNEKLFF.

A single count supports this clone. The chain uses TRBV2 and TRBJ1-2, with 8 nucleotides matching TRBD1. The V gene end was trimmed by 1 base and the J gene end by 5 bases; junction bases not matched to a gene: 6. Germline assignment: CDR1 SNHLY and CDR2 FYNNEI. The CDR3 covers 15 residues. The CDR3 sequence: CASSEEVRGRYGYTF. CDR3 in DNA: TGTGCCAGCAGTGAAGAAGTCAGGGGGCGATATGGCTACACCTTC.

This clone was detected a few times. This chain uses TRBV6-5 with TRBJ1-1; maybe TRBD1 (5 bases). The V and J ends lost 8 bases and 3 bases respectively, with 13 bases between them. CDR3 length: 13 amino acids. CDR1 and CDR2 from the germline V gene are MNHEY and SVGAGI. The CDR3 DNA sequence: TGTGCCAGCCGGGTAGGGGCGTACACTGAAGCTTTCTTT. Translated, it gives CASRVGAYTEAFF.

CDR3 sequence: CASSAPGTGGFEQYF. CDR3 bases: TGTGCCAGCAGCGCTCCCGGGACAGGGGGCTTCGAGCAGTACTTC. The rearrangement uses TRBV5-5 and TRBJ2-7, with 12 positions matching TRBD1. Germline CDR1 reads SGHKS; CDR2 reads YYEKEE (reference sequence). With V trimmed by 4 bases and J by 6 bases, 8 bases remained unmatched. The CDR3 spans 15 residues.

The chain couples TRBV7-9 to TRBJ1-5; tentatively, D is TRBD1 (5 bases). Trimming cost V 8 bases and J 1 base, with 12 bases left between them. Germline values: CDR1 SEHNR, CDR2 FQNEAQ (reference sequence). The CDR3 runs to 14 residues. The CDR3 nucleotides read TGTGCCAGCGCGCGGGGGGGGAGCAATCAGCCCCAGCATTTT. Encoded protein: CASARGGSNQPQHF.

The V and J genes are TRBV6-1 and TRBJ2-6; D is possibly TRBD2 (6 bases). V dropped 2 bases and J dropped 3 bases, with 11 bases sitting between them. The length of the CDR3 is 16 residues. Germline assignment: CDR1 MNHNS and CDR2 SASEGT. DNA of the CDR3: TGTGCCAGCAGTGAAAGGAGGGCTAGTGGGGCCAACGTCCTGACTTTC. Amino acids: CASSERRASGANVLTF.

The chain uses TRBV5-1 and TRBJ1-2; 12 bases match TRBD1. J gave up 7 bases and V 0 bases, and 13 bases lay outside the gene matches. The germline V gene has CDR1 SGHRS and CDR2 YFSETQ. The CDR3 totals 18 residues. The CDR3 DNA follows: TGCGCCAGCAGCTTGGGTCGGCCGGGACAGGGGGCCAGGTTTGGCTACACCTTC. This codes for CASSLGRPGQGARFGYTF.

The V and J genes are TRBV18 and TRBJ2-7; 10 bases are shared with TRBD1. This CDR3 contains 15 residues. V lost 0 bases and J lost 3; bases outside the gene matches: 2. Germline values: CDR1 KGHSH, CDR2 LQKENI. The chain's CDR3 is CASSPPGQGFYEQYF. CDR3 bases: TGTGCCAGCTCACCACCGGGACAGGGGTTCTACGAGCAGTACTTC.

This clone appeared a few times. V is TRBV11-3 and J is TRBJ2-2; D may be TRBD2 (5 bases). This CDR3 has 16 amino acids. Trimming left V 5 bases short and J 0 bases short, with 13 bases between. Germline-derived CDR1 and CDR2 are SGHNT and YENEEA. CDR3 sequence reads: CASSPGPGSNTGELFF. The CDR3 coding sequence is TGTGCCAGCAGCCCCGGCCCGGGGTCGAACACCGGGGAGCTGTTTTTT.

The chain has TRBV29-1 and TRBJ1-2; D remains unclear. This CDR3 has 11 residues. Germline lookup yields CDR1 SQVTM and CDR2 ANQGSEA. CDR3 region: CSAERGSGYTF. The CDR3, as DNA: TGCAGTGCGGAAAGAGGGAGTGGCTACACCTTC. Using reference TRBV29-1 and TRBJ1-2 for the parts outside the CDR3, the full variable domain is SAVISQKPSRDICQRGTSLTIQCQVDSQVTMMFWYRQQPGQSLTLIATANQGSEATYESGFVIDKFPISRPNLTFSTLTVSNMSPEDSSIYLCSAERGSGYTFGSGTRLTVV.

The chain uses TRBV9 and TRBJ2-2; 7 bases are shared with TRBD2. Trimming took 7 bases from V and 4 from J; bases not matched to a gene: 7. Germline loops: CDR1 SGDLS, CDR2 YYNGEE. The CDR3 sequence is 14 residues long. The CDR3 is CASGGVSGTGELFF. CDR3 in DNA: TGTGCCAGCGGGGGGGTGTCGGGCACCGGGGAGCTGTTTTTT.

The chain uses TRBV19 and TRBJ1-1; the D is unclear. Germline V gene lookup returns CDR1 LNHDA and CDR2 SQIVND (reference sequence). The CDR3 spans 17 residues. Trimming took 3 bases from V and 0 from J, leaving 17 bases between them. The CDR3 is CASSMSMQAAMNTEAFF. The CDR3, as DNA: TGTGCCAGTAGTATGAGCATGCAGGCCGCGATGAACACTGAAGCTTTCTTT.

J is TRBJ1-1 and V is TRBV7-9; D gene unclear. Per the germline V gene, CDR1 is SEHNR and CDR2 is FQNEAQ (reference sequence). Trimming shortened V by 5 bases and J by 4 bases, and 20 bases separated the two germline ends. There are 16 residues in the CDR3. CDR3 sequence reads: CASSPWREGPSTEAFF. The CDR3 nucleotides are TGTGCCAGCAGCCCCTGGCGGGAAGGCCCGAGCACTGAAGCTTTCTTT.

The genes are TRBV10-1 and TRBJ2-1, with TRBD2 identical over 8 bases. Germline assignment: CDR1 WNHNN and CDR2 SYGVQD (reference sequence). The CDR3 covers 16 residues. The J segment lost 2 bases and the V segment lost 5 bases, leaving 8 bases of the junction unmatched. CDR3 in DNA: TGCGCCAGCAGTTCTGGGACTAGTGGGACCTACAATGAGCAGTTCTTC. Its protein is CASSSGTSGTYNEQFF.

The chain couples TRBV7-9 to TRBJ1-4; 10 nucleotides match TRBD1. Germline V gene sequence: CDR1 SEHNR, CDR2 FQNEAQ (reference sequence). The CDR3 runs 15 residues. The V gene end was trimmed by 5 bases and the J gene end by 6 bases; junction bases not matched to a gene: 6. CDR3 in DNA: TGTGCCAGCAGCCCCCGGGGGACAGGGGATGAAAAACTGTTTTTT. Its protein is CASSPRGTGDEKLFF.

This clone was detected a few times. V gene TRBV19 combines with J gene TRBJ1-5; 7 bases line up with TRBD1. This CDR3 has 14 amino acids. Looked up from germline, CDR1 is LNHDA and CDR2 is SQIVND (reference sequence). With 3 bases clipped from V and 6 bases from J, the junction kept 5 bases outside the gene matches. CDR3 sequence: CASSIRGYGQPQHF. In DNA form, the CDR3 reads TGTGCCAGTAGTATCAGGGGGTACGGTCAGCCCCAGCATTTT.

The chain combines TRBV19 with TRBJ1-4, with 7 positions matching TRBD1. Trimming removed 6 bases from V and 9 bases from J; junction bases left unmatched: 7. The CDR3 runs 13 residues. CDR1 is LNHDA and CDR2 is SQIVND in the germline V gene (reference sequence). The CDR3 reads CASSRDRAQKLFF. In DNA form, the CDR3 reads TGTGCCAGTAGCCGTGACAGGGCCCAAAAACTGTTTTTT.